This T cell receptor beta chain was recorded in a study of blood T cells in healthy people across ages. Study-level points and caveats: For the donors, CMV status was unknown and possibly confounded expanded clonotype changes. Greater diversity and more naive CD4+ cells were seen in long-lived donors than in aged donors.

Germline CDR1 reads SGHAT; CDR2 reads FQNNGV. Trimming cost V 5 bases and J 1 base; bases outside gene matches: 8. This CDR3 has 16 residues. This clonotype has more than one count but fewer than ten. Antigen unknown. Isolating PBMCs gave at least 6.5 million of these cells per sample. Next came a second PCR, run for about 6 to 11 cycles, which used a sample-barcoded 5' primer along with a J-beta primer mix. Tagging of each cDNA molecule was performed by a template-switch adaptor with 12 random nucleotides. TCRdb used MiXCR to reprocess the 5' RACE reads, holding one entry per CDR3 protein. This sample has around 1,500,000 distinct CDR3 sequences; 28% occur once, and the top ten carry 6.5% to 8.5%.

The clonotype comes from a woman aged 25 to 39 in good health. Sequencing was performed on blood. This sequence joins TRBV11-2 and TRBJ2-3, with 8 bases identical to TRBD1. The CDR3 loop is CASSPARTGRTDTQYF. As DNA, the CDR3 is TGTGCCAGCAGCCCGGCGCGGACAGGGCGCACAGATACGCAGTATTTT.